Shown below are 31 T cell receptor beta chains from a single sample sequenced in a study of cytomegalovirus exposure and HLA in healthy donors (TCRdb year 2017). The library was built by means of the immunoSEQ multiplex PCR assay. For the multiplex PCR, a mixture combining 60 forward primers for TCR Vbeta segments and 13 reverse primers for TCR Jbeta segments was used. TCRdb re-hosts the immuneACCESS table, in-frame sequences only. Its copies lack some clones; in the studies checked, an unresolved V gene accounts for under half of them, and the cause for the rest is not known. Present in this sample are approximately 150,000 clones, approximately 73% of which were seen just once. Jointly, the top ten make up approximately 5.6% of the sample. Sequencing was carried out using PBMCs. These receptors came from a woman between 18 and 29 years old in good health and CMV-seropositive.

The V and J genes are TRBV14 and TRBJ1-4; TRBD1 aligns across 9 bases. The J segment lost 6 bases and the V segment lost 4 bases, leaving 6 bases of the junction unmatched. Germline CDR1 reads SGHDN; CDR2 reads FVKESK. This CDR3 region has 15 residues. CDR3 nucleotides: TGTGCCAGCAGCCCCAGGGACAGGGACGATGAAAAACTGTTTTTT. It encodes CASSPRDRDDEKLFF.

The chain employs TRBV5-1 and TRBJ1-3; D remains ambiguous. This CDR3 has 13 residues. Germline CDR1 and CDR2: SGHRS and YFSETQ. The ends were cut back, 4 bases at V and 8 bases at J, with 13 bases in the middle. CDR3 sequence (DNA): TGCGCCAGCAGCCTCTCTCGCGTTGACACCATATATTTT. This sequence encodes CASSLSRVDTIYF.

Comment on this clone: The junction departs from the called germline gene at one end, perhaps through a read error. The rearrangement links TRBV7-8 to TRBJ2-2; the D gene is possibly TRBD2 (6 bases). This CDR3 contains 15 residues. Germline CDR1 SGHVS, CDR2 FQNEAQ. Here the CDR3 DNA reads TGTGCCAGCAGCTTAATGCGGGCCAAGGGCGGGAAGCTGTTTTTT. Its translation is CASSLMRAKGGKLFF.

This chain joins TRBV4-3 and TRBJ2-7; perhaps TRBD1 as D (6 bases). The germline CDR1 and CDR2 sequences are LGHNA and YSLEER. Trimming stripped 1 base from V and 3 bases from J, with 19 bases between. The CDR3 contains 17 residues. CDR3 sequence: CASSQVSTDRIFYEQYF. The CDR3 coding sequence is TGCGCCAGCAGCCAAGTATCGACGGACAGAATCTTCTACGAGCAGTACTTC.

The chain joins TRBV19 to TRBJ2-7, with D possibly TRBD2 on 6 matching bases. The CDR3 contains 14 residues. In germline, CDR1 is LNHDA, CDR2 SQIVND (reference sequence). Trimming shortened V by 3 bases and J by 0 bases, and 9 bases separated the two germline ends. The CDR3 DNA reads as TGTGCCAGTAGTATGTACGGGAGCTCCTACGAGCAGTACTTC. Translation: CASSMYGSSYEQYF.

The rearrangement joins TRBV19 to TRBJ1-2; possible D gene TRBD1, 5 bases. V shed 5 bases and J shed 4 bases, with 14 bases lying between them. This CDR3 has 14 amino acids. Germline values: CDR1 LNHDA, CDR2 SQIVND (reference sequence). Here the CDR3 DNA reads TGTGCCAGTAGTCCCCAGGGTGGAAGCTATGGCTACACCTTC. Translation gives CASSPQGGSYGYTF.

This chain links TRBV14 with TRBJ1-5; 8 bases line up with TRBD1. V was pared by 3 bases and J by 6 bases, with 7 bases of the junction left unmatched. Per germline, CDR1 SGHDN and CDR2 FVKESK. The CDR3 spans 15 residues. DNA of the CDR3: TGTGCCAGCAGCCATCGACAGGGGTTGGGTCAGCCCCAGCATTTT. Translation gives CASSHRQGLGQPQHF.

This clone has only one observation. The same CDR3 also results from other DNA sequences found in this sample. The chain recombines TRBV7-9 with TRBJ2-3, with TRBD2 identical over 12 bases. V shed 2 bases and J 3 bases; nucleotides not matched to a gene: 9. The CDR3 totals 18 residues. The germline gives CDR1 SEHNR, CDR2 FQNEAQ (reference sequence). The CDR3 protein is CASSLSPRLAGATDTQYF. The DNA for the CDR3 is TGTGCCAGCAGCTTATCCCCTCGACTAGCGGGGGCTACAGATACGCAGTATTTT.

This clone was counted only a few times. The chain links TRBV30 to TRBJ1-3; no definite D call. Germline V gives CDR1 GTSNPN, CDR2 SVGIG (reference sequence). Trimming removed 3 bases from V and 1 base from J, with 7 bases in between. The length of the CDR3 is 13 residues. The chain's CDR3 is CAWRQHSGNTIYF. In DNA, the CDR3 is TGTGCCTGGAGACAGCATTCTGGAAACACCATATATTTT.

This CDR3 reads CASSKDRVRSQPQHF. The DNA for the CDR3 is TGTGCCAGCAGTAAAGACAGGGTGAGAAGTCAGCCCCAGCATTTT. The rearrangement links TRBV6-1 to TRBJ1-5; the match to TRBD1 covers 7 bases. Germline CDR1 and CDR2: MNHNS and SASEGT. The CDR3 spans 15 residues. V trimming: 5 bases; J trimming: 6 bases; junction bases outside the gene matches: 10.

The chain combines TRBV30 with TRBJ1-6; D gene uncertain. The CDR3 length is 17 residues. The V and J ends lost 0 bases and 1 base respectively, with 13 bases between them. The germline V gene encodes CDR1 GTSNPN and CDR2 SVGIG (reference sequence). The CDR3: CAWSVLLTGSYNSPLHF. The CDR3 DNA is TGTGCCTGGAGTGTCCTCCTGACGGGATCCTATAATTCACCCCTCCACTTT.

The genes are TRBV4-1 and TRBJ1-4; D is ambiguous. Trimming removed 0 bases at V and 7 bases at J, with 12 bases between. CDR1 is MGHRA, CDR2 YSYEKL, per germline. CDR3 length: 15 residues. The CDR3 sequence is CASSQEPEGGEKLFF. CDR3 nucleotides: TGCGCCAGCAGCCAAGAACCGGAAGGCGGTGAAAAACTGTTTTTT.

The genes are TRBV7-3 and TRBJ2-5, with D unclear. V shed 4 bases and J shed 5 bases, with 11 bases lying between them. The V gene's germline CDR1 is SGHTA and CDR2 FQGTGA. This CDR3 region has 13 residues. CDR3 sequence (DNA): TGTGCCAGCAGCTCGAGCAATCTGGAGACCCAGTACTTC. It encodes CASSSSNLETQYF.

This clone came up a few times. The CDR3 region has the DNA TGTGCCAGCTCATCAAAACAGGGGGCCGTGAACACTGAAGCTTTCTTT. Its translation is CASSSKQGAVNTEAFF. The V call is TRBV18, the J call TRBJ1-1; 9 bases are shared with TRBD1. V lost 5 bases to trimming and J lost 0 bases; unmatched junction nucleotides: 7. Per germline, CDR1 KGHSH and CDR2 LQKENI. CDR3 length: 16 residues.

The J gene is TRBJ1-3, the V gene TRBV29-1; TRBD1 matches 9 bases. Germline values: CDR1 SQVTM, CDR2 ANQGSEA. After removal of 3 bases from V and 4 bases from J, the junction contained 4 bases not matched to a gene. There are 14 residues in the CDR3. The CDR3 region has the DNA TGCAGCGTTGACAGGACAGGGGTAGGAAACACCATATATTTT. Translating gives CSVDRTGVGNTIYF.

The genes are TRBV15 and TRBJ1-1; 7 nucleotides match TRBD1. Germline V gene sequence: CDR1 LNHNV, CDR2 YYDKDF (reference sequence). This CDR3 has 15 residues. The V segment lost 2 bases and the J segment 5 bases; nucleotides outside the gene matches: 8. The CDR3 reads CATSRQGGQRTEAFF. The CDR3 DNA follows: TGTGCCACCAGCAGACAGGGGGGACAGAGGACTGAAGCTTTCTTT.

The chain has TRBV7-3 and TRBJ2-7; possibly TRBD2 for D (6 bases). Germline CDR1 reads SGHTA; CDR2 reads FQGTGA. There are 14 residues in the CDR3. With 1 base removed from V and 2 bases from J, the gap between germline ends came to 9 bases. The CDR3 is CASSLMGGPYEQYF. CDR3 nucleotide sequence: TGTGCCAGCAGCTTAATGGGGGGACCCTACGAGCAGTACTTC. The entire variable domain, with the rest obtained from reference TRBV7-3 and TRBJ2-7, is as follows: GAGVSQTPSNKVTEKGKYVELRCDPISGHTALYWYRQSLGQGPEFLIYFQGTGAADDSGLPNDRFFAVRPEGSVSTLKIQRTERGDSAVYLCASSLMGGPYEQYFGPGTRLTVT.

The rearrangement links TRBV2 to TRBJ1-5; maybe TRBD1 (5 bases). V lost 6 bases, J lost 7 bases, and 13 bases lay in between. The CDR3 consists of 13 residues. Germline CDR1 and CDR2: SNHLY and FYNNEI. CDR3 nucleotides: TGTGCCAGCAGGGAACAGGTGAGCCAGCCCCAGCATTTT. Its translation is CASREQVSQPQHF.

The V gene is TRBV11-2, the J gene TRBJ1-4; D gene unclear. The germline V gene has CDR1 SGHAT and CDR2 FQNNGV. Trimming removed 6 bases from V and 5 bases from J, with 7 bases in between. The CDR3 consists of 12 residues. The CDR3 is CASSEGNEKLFF. DNA for the CDR3: TGTGCCAGCAGTGAGGGAAATGAAAAACTGTTTTTT.

The chain recombines TRBV6-5 with TRBJ2-7, with D perhaps matching TRBD2 (5 bases). V lost 6 bases and J 7 bases, leaving 13 bases between the germline ends. In germline, CDR1 is MNHEY, CDR2 SVGAGI. This CDR3 spans 12 amino acids. The CDR3 bases are TGTGCCAGCAGCCTAGGGCCGGGGGAGCAGTACTTC. Its protein is CASSLGPGEQYF.

The genes are TRBV7-6 and TRBJ1-3; 10 bases match TRBD1. With 0 bases clipped from V and 1 base from J, the junction kept 6 bases outside the gene matches. Per the germline V gene, CDR1 is SGHVS and CDR2 is FNYEAQ. The CDR3 has 18 amino acids. In DNA form, the CDR3 reads TGTGCCAGCAGCTTAGCTCCGGGACAGGGGAAGTCTGGAAACACCATATATTTT. This codes for CASSLAPGQGKSGNTIYF.

As concerns this clone: An end of the junction differs from the germline gene, which may be a read error. This chain uses TRBV7-9 with TRBJ1-1; unclear D gene. This CDR3 contains 17 residues. In germline, CDR1 is SEHNR, CDR2 FQNEAQ (reference sequence). CDR3 in DNA: TGTTCCAGCAGCTCACGGCAGGATTGGGGAGGGAACACTGAAGCTTTCTTT. It translates to CSSSSRQDWGGNTEAFF.

J is TRBJ2-1 and V is TRBV10-3; 8 bases line up with TRBD2. The J segment lost 5 bases and the V segment lost 6 bases, leaving 6 bases of the junction unmatched. CDR1 is ENHRY, CDR2 SYGVKD, per germline. This CDR3 spans 14 amino acids. Here the CDR3 DNA reads TGTGCCATCAGGACGGGGACTAGGCACAATGAGCAGTTCTTC. Translated: CAIRTGTRHNEQFF.

The gene calls are TRBV27 and TRBJ2-7; D is perhaps TRBD1 (6 bases). CDR3 length equals 14 residues. In germline, CDR1 is MNHEY, CDR2 SMNVEV (reference sequence). V gave up 2 bases and J gave up 3 bases, with 11 bases separating them. The chain's CDR3 is CASSLADRNYEQYF. The CDR3 DNA reads as TGTGCCAGCAGTTTAGCGGACAGAAACTACGAGCAGTACTTC.

The chain has TRBV7-3 and TRBJ2-5; 10 bases are shared with TRBD1. The CDR3 contains 14 residues. Germline V gives CDR1 SGHTA, CDR2 FQGTGA. J lost 1 base, V lost 5 bases, and 1 base had no gene match. The CDR3 region is CASSRDRGQETQYF. The CDR3 bases are TGTGCCAGCAGCAGGGACAGGGGCCAAGAGACCCAGTACTTC.

This chain links TRBV11-2 with TRBJ2-3; D is unclear. This CDR3 has 13 amino acids. Trimming took 2 bases from V and 0 from J, leaving 3 bases between them. The germline CDR1 and CDR2 sequences are SGHAT and FQNNGV. This CDR3 reads CASSLYSTDTQYF. The CDR3 region has the DNA TGTGCCAGCAGCTTATATAGCACAGATACGCAGTATTTT.

The chain's CDR3 is CSVEDNYDGYTF. CDR3 DNA: TGCAGCGTTGAGGACAATTACGACGGCTACACCTTC. V and J are TRBV29-1 and TRBJ1-2; TRBD1 might be the D (5 bases). The ends were cut back, 3 bases at V and 8 bases at J, with 13 bases in the middle. In germline, CDR1 is SQVTM, CDR2 ANQGSEA. CDR3 length: 12 residues.

CDR3 amino acids: CAISEGPAAGVDNEQFF. The DNA for the CDR3 is TGTGCCATCAGTGAGGGGCCGGCGGCAGGGGTGGACAATGAGCAGTTCTTC. The chain combines TRBV10-3 with TRBJ2-1, with a possible D match to TRBD1 (6 bases). Germline V gene sequence: CDR1 ENHRY, CDR2 SYGVKD. The CDR3 is made up of 17 amino acids. V shed 2 bases and J shed 5 bases, with 19 bases lying between them.

This clone appeared once. CDR3 protein: CASSLGSHGLAKNIQYF. In nucleotides, the CDR3 is TGTGCCAGCAGCTTAGGATCACACGGGTTAGCCAAAAACATTCAGTACTTC. The rearrangement uses TRBV7-9 and TRBJ2-4; D not resolved. CDR3 length: 17 residues. Trimming took off 1 base at V and 0 bases at J, with 13 bases between the two ends. Germline V gene sequence: CDR1 SEHNR, CDR2 FQNEAQ (reference sequence).

The V gene is TRBV30, the J gene TRBJ2-5; 10 bases match TRBD2. V shed 2 bases, J shed 5 bases, and the junction held 14 bases outside the gene matches. The CDR3 is 17 amino acids. Germline loops: CDR1 GTSNPN, CDR2 SVGIG (reference sequence). CDR3 amino acids: CAWSKIGNSGGKETQYF. CDR3 DNA sequence: TGTGCCTGGAGTAAGATTGGGAATAGCGGGGGGAAGGAGACCCAGTACTTC.

This clone was found once. J is TRBJ2-7 and V is TRBV5-1; 7 bases are a match to TRBD1. V lost 3 bases and J lost 4; bases outside the gene matches: 7. There are 14 residues in the CDR3. In germline, CDR1 is SGHRS, CDR2 YFSETQ. The CDR3 is CASSSGDSLYEQYF. The CDR3 DNA follows: TGCGCCAGCAGCTCCGGGGACAGTTTATACGAGCAGTACTTC.